Shown below are 28 T cell receptor beta chains from a single sample sequenced in a study of cytomegalovirus exposure and HLA in healthy donors. Assay: immunoSEQ multiplex PCR; the TCRdb copy retains only in-frame clones and omits some. The data show 100,000 to 150,000 clones, approximately 95% seen once. Sequencing was done on a sample of PBMCs. These receptors were collected from a man aged 18-30 years in good health and CMV-seronegative.

The V and J genes are TRBV7-9 and TRBJ1-1; 11 nucleotides agree with TRBD1. Germline CDR1 SEHNR, CDR2 FQNEAQ (reference sequence). V shed 4 bases and J 1 base; nucleotides not matched to a gene: 5. This CDR3 contains 16 residues. The CDR3 DNA sequence: TGTGCCAGCAGCTCCGGGACAGGGGGGCGGAACACTGAAGCTTTCTTT. Its protein is CASSSGTGGRNTEAFF.

The J gene is TRBJ1-4, the V gene TRBV5-1; D is perhaps TRBD1 (6 bases). Trimming cost V 4 bases and J 5 bases, with 15 bases left between them. Germline V lookup: CDR1 SGHRS, CDR2 YFSETQ. The CDR3 loop spans 15 amino acids. The CDR3: CASSDPGARNEKLFF. CDR3 bases: TGCGCCAGCAGCGATCCAGGGGCCAGGAATGAAAAACTGTTTTTT. The entire variable domain, with the rest obtained from reference TRBV5-1 and TRBJ1-4, is as follows: KAGVTQTPRYLIKTRGQQVTLSCSPISGHRSVSWYQQTPGQGLQFLFEYFSETQRNKGNFPGRFSGRQFSNSRSEMNVSTLELGDSALYLCASSDPGARNEKLFFGSGTQLSVL.

The chain joins TRBV6-5 to TRBJ1-4, with D tentatively TRBD1 (5 bases). Trimming pared 0 bases from V and 8 bases from J, leaving 13 bases between. CDR1 and CDR2 (germline): MNHEY, SVGAGI. The CDR3 sequence is 15 residues long. The CDR3 nucleotides are TGTGCCAGCAGTTACTCGACAGTGGGTATCGAAAAACTGTTTTTT. This translates into CASSYSTVGIEKLFF.

The gene calls are TRBV5-6 and TRBJ2-7; 12 bases agree with TRBD1. J lost 5 bases, V lost 4 bases, and 10 bases had no gene match. The length of the CDR3 is 16 residues. The V gene's germline CDR1 is SGHDT and CDR2 YYEEEE. The CDR3 DNA reads as TGTGCCAGCAGCCTTATTGGGGGGACAGGGGGCCACGAGCAGTACTTC. Translated: CASSLIGGTGGHEQYF.

This sequence joins TRBV18 and TRBJ1-2; 9 bases map to TRBD1. The CDR3 covers 14 residues. V shed 3 bases and J 7 bases; nucleotides not matched to a gene: 6. Germline lookup yields CDR1 KGHSH and CDR2 LQKENI. In DNA form, the CDR3 reads TGTGCCAGCTCACCGAGACAGGGGGACTCTGGCTACACCTTC. Protein sequence: CASSPRQGDSGYTF.

This sequence joins TRBV7-2 and TRBJ1-2, with no clear D. The germline V gene encodes CDR1 SGHTA and CDR2 FQGNSA. The CDR3 spans 14 residues. The V gene lost 1 base and the J gene lost 5 bases, with 11 bases spanning the gap. CDR3 nucleotides: TGTGCCAGCAGCTTAGGGGCAGAATTTTATGGCTACACCTTC. Its protein is CASSLGAEFYGYTF.

As regards this clone: At one end the junction does not follow the germline gene, possibly because of a read error. The chain joins TRBV7-7 to TRBJ2-5, with 8 bases fitting TRBD1. Germline V gene data show CDR1 as SSHAT and CDR2 as FNYEAQ (reference sequence). CDR3 length: 15 amino acids. The CDR3 DNA reads as TGTGCTAGCAGCTTAGAAGGGACAGGACAAGAGACCCAGTACTTC. Translating gives CASSLEGTGQETQYF.

This chain joins TRBV5-4 and TRBJ1-1; tentatively, D is TRBD1 (5 bases). Looked up from germline, CDR1 is SGHNT and CDR2 is YYREEE (reference sequence). The germline V and J ends were trimmed by 0 bases and 1 base, with 16 bases remaining between them. This CDR3 contains 17 residues. CDR3 loop: CASSLASPAGRNTEAFF. The CDR3 nucleotides are TGTGCCAGCAGCTTGGCCAGCCCGGCGGGGCGGAACACTGAAGCTTTCTTT. Full variable domain (rest looked up from reference TRBV5-4 and TRBJ1-1): ETGVTQSPTHLIKTRGQQVTLRCSSQSGHNTVSWYQQALGQGPQFIFQYYREEENGRGNFPPRFSGLQFPNYSSELNVNALELDDSALYLCASSLASPAGRNTEAFFGQGTRLTVV.

The chain has TRBV27 and TRBJ1-5; D is ambiguous. The CDR3 length is 15 residues. V was pared by 5 bases and J by 11 bases, with 22 bases between. Per germline, CDR1 MNHEY and CDR2 SMNVEV (reference sequence). CDR3 bases: TGTGCCAGCAGTGCAAAACGAGGTGTCCGTGAAGCCCAGCATTTT. This sequence encodes CASSAKRGVREAQHF.

This chain uses TRBV7-2 with TRBJ2-3; TRBD2 is a possible D gene (8 bases). Germline CDR1 reads SGHTA; CDR2 reads FQGNSA. Trimming stripped 3 bases from V and 10 bases from J, with 11 bases between. CDR3 length: 12 amino acids. CDR3 sequence: CASSFSGTAQYF. The CDR3 nucleotides read TGTGCCAGCAGCTTTAGCGGGACAGCGCAGTATTTT.

J is TRBJ2-7 and V is TRBV27; 7 bases line up with TRBD1. Trimming removed 5 bases from V and 5 bases from J; junction bases left unmatched: 3. Germline CDR1 reads MNHEY; CDR2 reads SMNVEV (reference sequence). The CDR3 is 12 residues long. For the CDR3, the DNA is TGTGCCAGCAGTGACAGGGCTGACGAGCAGTACTTC. It is translated as CASSDRADEQYF.

The chain carries TRBV7-2 and TRBJ2-1; D may be TRBD2 (5 bases). Germline CDR1 SGHTA, CDR2 FQGNSA. With 5 bases removed from V and 5 bases from J, the gap between germline ends came to 10 bases. The CDR3 has 13 amino acids. The CDR3 region is CASSAGFNNEQFF. The CDR3 coding sequence is TGTGCCAGCAGCGCGGGTTTCAACAATGAGCAGTTCTTC.

This sequence joins TRBV30 and TRBJ2-1, with 7 bases identical to TRBD2. This CDR3 has 13 amino acids. V trimming: 1 base; J trimming: 7 bases; junction bases outside the gene matches: 4. The V gene's germline CDR1 is GTSNPN and CDR2 SVGIG (reference sequence). The CDR3 spells CAWSGLALNEQFF. Written as DNA, the CDR3 is TGTGCCTGGAGTGGACTAGCCCTGAATGAGCAGTTCTTC.

The V and J genes are TRBV28 and TRBJ1-4; tentative D call: TRBD1 (6 bases). Between the trimmed V and J ends, which lost 6 bases and 2 bases, there was a span of 13 bases. The CDR3 length is 15 residues. Germline V gene lookup returns CDR1 MDHEN and CDR2 SYDVKM. The CDR3 nucleotides are TGTGCCAGCAGCCTTCACGGACAGACTAATGAAAAACTGTTTTTT. It is translated as CASSLHGQTNEKLFF.

This clone was counted a single time. The chain recombines TRBV28 with TRBJ2-3, with 8 bases lining up with TRBD2. The ends lost 3 bases at V and 5 bases at J; junction bases unmatched: 22. The CDR3 loop spans 20 amino acids. CDR1 and CDR2 (germline): MDHEN, SYDVKM. The CDR3: CASSFLRGGRSREGKDTQYF. CDR3 sequence (DNA): TGTGCCAGCAGTTTCCTACGCGGGGGGAGGAGCCGGGAGGGCAAAGATACGCAGTATTTT.

The V call is TRBV7-2, the J call TRBJ2-7; 11 positions agree with TRBD1. Germline V gene lookup returns CDR1 SGHTA and CDR2 FQGNSA. This CDR3 region has 16 residues. Trimming cost V 3 bases and J 5 bases; bases outside gene matches: 9. CDR3 loop: CASSLNRDRGSHEQYF. CDR3 nucleotides: TGTGCCAGCAGCTTGAACCGGGACAGGGGGTCCCACGAGCAGTACTTC.

The chain links TRBV7-7 to TRBJ2-2, with TRBD1 matching over 9 bases. Germline V gives CDR1 SSHAT, CDR2 FNYEAQ (reference sequence). J lost 5 bases, V lost 2 bases, and 3 bases had no gene match. CDR3 length equals 15 residues. The CDR3 loop is CASSLRTGDTGELFF. The CDR3 nucleotides read TGTGCCAGCAGCTTACGGACAGGGGATACCGGGGAGCTGTTTTTT.

The gene calls are TRBV9 and TRBJ1-5; 7 bases align to TRBD1. V was pared by 0 bases and J by 5 bases, with 2 bases of the junction left unmatched. The CDR3 spans 14 residues. Germline assignment: CDR1 SGDLS and CDR2 YYNGEE. The CDR3 DNA reads as TGTGCCAGCAGCGTAGGGGACAGTTATCAGCCCCAGCATTTT. This codes for CASSVGDSYQPQHF. Based on the CDR3 plus reference TRBV9 and TRBJ1-5, the full variable domain is DSGVTQTPKHLITATGQRVTLRCSPRSGDLSVYWYQQSLDQGLQFLIQYYNGEERAKGNILERFSAQQFPDLHSELNLSSLELGDSALYFCASSVGDSYQPQHFGDGTRLSIL.

The rearrangement links TRBV27 to TRBJ2-7, with D perhaps TRBD1 (6 bases). Trimming removed 4 bases from V and 3 bases from J, with 13 bases in between. CDR3 length: 14 amino acids. Germline-derived CDR1 and CDR2 are MNHEY and SMNVEV (reference sequence). CDR3 amino acids: CASSWAGENYEQYF. The DNA for the CDR3 is TGTGCCAGCAGTTGGGCAGGGGAAAACTACGAGCAGTACTTC.

This clone appeared a single time. CDR3 nucleotides: TGTGCCAGCAGTCCTAGACCGGGCGGGGGGACTGAAGCTTTCTTT. Its translation: CASSPRPGGGTEAFF. The J gene is TRBJ1-1, the V gene TRBV6-5; TRBD1 is a possible D gene (5 bases). The CDR3 sequence is 15 residues long. Trimming cost V 5 bases and J 5 bases, with 18 bases left between them. CDR1 and CDR2 (germline): MNHEY, SVGAGI.

V gene TRBV7-2 combines with J gene TRBJ1-5; TRBD1 agrees at 7 bases. This CDR3 has 16 residues. The trim removed 5 bases at V and 2 bases at J, leaving 9 bases unmatched. Germline V gene lookup returns CDR1 SGHTA and CDR2 FQGNSA. In DNA form, the CDR3 reads TGTGCCAGCAGCCGGGACAGTCCAAGGGGCAATCAGCCCCAGCATTTT. Translated: CASSRDSPRGNQPQHF.

The J gene is TRBJ2-5, the V gene TRBV6-1; 13 bases map to TRBD2. The CDR3 loop spans 16 amino acids. CDR1 and CDR2 from the germline V gene are MNHNS and SASEGT. V was clipped by 3 bases and J by 4 bases; unmatched bases: 5. The CDR3 sequence: CASSDGWTSGRETQYF. CDR3 nucleotide sequence: TGTGCCAGCAGTGATGGGTGGACTAGCGGGAGAGAGACCCAGTACTTC.

This clone was found once. Here the CDR3 reads CAWSVPPGPQYF. CDR3 sequence (DNA): TGTGCCTGGAGTGTCCCGCCAGGGCCGCAGTATTTT. The chain recombines TRBV30 with TRBJ2-3, with TRBD1 as a possible D gene (5 bases). CDR3 length: 12 residues. The germline V and J ends were trimmed by 0 bases and 10 bases, with 11 bases remaining between them. Germline V gene sequence: CDR1 GTSNPN, CDR2 SVGIG (reference sequence). Variable domain in full (rest from reference TRBV30 and TRBJ2-3): SQTIHQWPATLVQPVGSPLSLECTVEGTSNPNLYWYRQAAGRGLQLLFYSVGIGQISSEVPQNLSASRPQDRQFILSSKKLLLSDSGFYLCAWSVPPGPQYFGPGTRLTVL.

This clone was recorded only once. The chain couples TRBV27 to TRBJ2-7; 9 nucleotides match TRBD1. After removal of 2 bases from V and 5 bases from J, the junction contained 4 bases not matched to a gene. Germline CDR1 MNHEY, CDR2 SMNVEV (reference sequence). CDR3 size: 14 residues. CDR3 sequence reads: CASSLRDRANEQYF. In nucleotides, the CDR3 is TGTGCCAGCAGTTTAAGGGACAGGGCCAACGAGCAGTACTTC.

The V call is TRBV13, the J call TRBJ2-1, with D perhaps TRBD2 (5 bases). V lost 4 bases to trimming and J lost 9 bases, with 13 bases between them. The CDR3 has 13 amino acids. The germline gives CDR1 PRHDT, CDR2 FYEKMQ (reference sequence). The CDR3 bases are TGTGCCAGCAGCTCCCGCGGGCCCCCTGAGCAGTTCTTC. Amino acids: CASSSRGPPEQFF.

This chain uses TRBV10-3 with TRBJ1-2, with a weak D call TRBD1 (5 bases). V lost 7 bases, J lost 2 bases, and 14 bases lay in between. Germline loops: CDR1 ENHRY, CDR2 SYGVKD. This CDR3 comprises 14 residues. CDR3 sequence reads: CAITDQGGNYGYTF. The DNA for the CDR3 is TGTGCCATCACCGACCAGGGAGGGAACTATGGCTACACCTTC.

The J gene is TRBJ1-5, the V gene TRBV6-5; D might be TRBD1 (5 bases). V was cut by 4 bases and J by 3 bases, with 13 bases left in between. The CDR3 extends over 15 amino acids. Germline-derived CDR1 and CDR2 are MNHEY and SVGAGI. The CDR3 sequence is CASSFWGHLNQPQHF. Here the CDR3 DNA reads TGTGCCAGCAGTTTCTGGGGCCACCTCAATCAGCCCCAGCATTTT.

This chain connects TRBV29-1 to TRBJ1-1, with D perhaps matching TRBD1 (5 bases). In germline, CDR1 is SQVTM, CDR2 ANQGSEA. The germline V and J ends were trimmed by 5 bases and 4 bases, with 14 bases remaining between them. This CDR3 spans 13 amino acids. In nucleotides, the CDR3 is TGCAGCGTTTGTCTGGACAAGGGCACTGAAGCTTTCTTT. It specifies CSVCLDKGTEAFF.